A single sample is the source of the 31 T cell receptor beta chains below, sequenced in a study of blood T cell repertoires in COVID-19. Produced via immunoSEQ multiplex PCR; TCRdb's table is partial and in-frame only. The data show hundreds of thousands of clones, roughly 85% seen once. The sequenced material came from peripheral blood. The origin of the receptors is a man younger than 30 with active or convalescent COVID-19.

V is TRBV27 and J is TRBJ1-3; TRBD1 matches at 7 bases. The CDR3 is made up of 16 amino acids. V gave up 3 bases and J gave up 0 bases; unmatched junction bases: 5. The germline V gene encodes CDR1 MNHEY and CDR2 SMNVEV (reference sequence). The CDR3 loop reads CASSLRGGSSGNTIYF. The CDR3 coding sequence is TGTGCCAGCAGTTTGAGAGGGGGCTCCTCTGGAAACACCATATATTTT.

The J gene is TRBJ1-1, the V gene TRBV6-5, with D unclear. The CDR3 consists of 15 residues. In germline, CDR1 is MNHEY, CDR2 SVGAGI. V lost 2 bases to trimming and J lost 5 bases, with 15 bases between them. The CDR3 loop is CASSYMGGLPTEAFF. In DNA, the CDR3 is TGTGCCAGCAGTTACATGGGCGGACTTCCGACTGAAGCTTTCTTT.

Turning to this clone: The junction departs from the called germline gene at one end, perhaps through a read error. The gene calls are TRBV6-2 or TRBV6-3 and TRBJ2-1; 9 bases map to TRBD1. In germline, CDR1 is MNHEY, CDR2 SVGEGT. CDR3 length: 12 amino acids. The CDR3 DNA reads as TGTGCCAGCAGTTTCGTCGGGACAGGGTTGATCTTC. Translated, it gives CASSFVGTGLIF.

CDR3: CASSYNTLTGSPLHF. For the CDR3, the DNA is TGTGCCAGCAGTTATAACACCTTAACAGGTTCCCCCCTCCACTTT. V and J are TRBV6-5 and TRBJ1-6, with D perhaps matching TRBD1 (5 bases). With 3 bases removed from V and 13 bases from J, the gap between germline ends came to 19 bases. This CDR3 has 15 residues. Germline V gene data show CDR1 as MNHEY and CDR2 as SVGAGI.

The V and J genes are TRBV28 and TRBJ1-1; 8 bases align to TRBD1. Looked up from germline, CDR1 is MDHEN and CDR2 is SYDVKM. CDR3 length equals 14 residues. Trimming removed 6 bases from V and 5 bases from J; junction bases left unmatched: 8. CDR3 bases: TGTGCCAGCAGCACTTTATGGACAGGGACTGAAGCTTTCTTT. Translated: CASSTLWTGTEAFF.

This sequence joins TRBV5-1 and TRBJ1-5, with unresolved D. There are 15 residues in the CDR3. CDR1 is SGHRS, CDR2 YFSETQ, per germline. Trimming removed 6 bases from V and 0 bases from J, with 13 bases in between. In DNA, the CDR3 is TGCGCCAGCAAGTACAGTCTTGATAGCAATCAGCCCCAGCATTTT. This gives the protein CASKYSLDSNQPQHF.

The DNA of the CDR3 is TGCGCCAGCAGCCTCTTAATTACAACTAATGAAAAACTGTTTTTT. Its translation is CASSLLITTNEKLFF. The V and J genes are TRBV4-1 and TRBJ1-4; D is undetermined. Trimming left V 4 bases short and J 0 bases short, with 9 bases between. This CDR3 is built from 15 residues. In germline, CDR1 is MGHRA, CDR2 YSYEKL.

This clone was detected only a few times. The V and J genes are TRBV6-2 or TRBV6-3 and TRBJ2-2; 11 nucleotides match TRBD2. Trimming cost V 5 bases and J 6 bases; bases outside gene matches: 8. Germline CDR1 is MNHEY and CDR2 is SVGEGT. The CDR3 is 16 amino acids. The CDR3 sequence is CASSQGLAVQSGELFF. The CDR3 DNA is TGTGCCAGCAGTCAGGGACTAGCGGTTCAATCCGGGGAGCTGTTTTTT.

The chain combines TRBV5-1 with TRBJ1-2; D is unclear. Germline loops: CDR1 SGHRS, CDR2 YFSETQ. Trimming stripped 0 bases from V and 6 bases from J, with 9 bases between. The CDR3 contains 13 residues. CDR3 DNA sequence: TGCGCCAGCAGCTTGGCTCCCGGGAATGGCTACACCTTC. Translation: CASSLAPGNGYTF. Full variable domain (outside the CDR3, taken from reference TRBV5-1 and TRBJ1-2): KAGVTQTPRYLIKTRGQQVTLSCSPISGHRSVSWYQQTPGQGLQFLFEYFSETQRNKGNFPGRFSGRQFSNSRSEMNVSTLELGDSALYLCASSLAPGNGYTFGSGTRLTVV.

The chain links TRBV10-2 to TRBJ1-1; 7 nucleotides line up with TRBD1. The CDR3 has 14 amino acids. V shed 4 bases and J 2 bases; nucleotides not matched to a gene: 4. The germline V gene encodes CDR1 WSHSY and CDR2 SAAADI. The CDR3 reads CASSVQGHNTEAFF. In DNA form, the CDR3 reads TGCGCCAGCAGTGTACAGGGGCACAACACTGAAGCTTTCTTT.

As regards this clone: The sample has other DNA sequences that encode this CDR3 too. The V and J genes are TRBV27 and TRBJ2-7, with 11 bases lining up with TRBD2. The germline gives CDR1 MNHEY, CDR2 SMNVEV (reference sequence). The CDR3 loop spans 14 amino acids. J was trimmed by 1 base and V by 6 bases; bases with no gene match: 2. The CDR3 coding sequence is TGTGCCAGCAGATTAGCGGGGGGGTCCTACGAGCAGTACTTC. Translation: CASRLAGGSYEQYF.

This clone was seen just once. Here the CDR3 DNA reads TGTGCCAGCAGCTTAAGAGGCGGGAGGGGTCAAGAGACCCAGTACTTC. Encoded protein: CASSLRGGRGQETQYF. The chain couples TRBV11-3 to TRBJ2-5; 9 nucleotides align to TRBD2. Germline values: CDR1 SGHNT, CDR2 YENEEA. Trimming cost V 2 bases and J 2 bases; bases outside gene matches: 6. CDR3 length equals 16 residues.

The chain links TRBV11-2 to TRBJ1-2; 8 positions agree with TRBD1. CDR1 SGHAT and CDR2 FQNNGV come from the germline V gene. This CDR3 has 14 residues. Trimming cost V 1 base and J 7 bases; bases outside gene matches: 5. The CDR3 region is CASSLGQGAFGYTF. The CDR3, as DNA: TGTGCCAGCAGCTTAGGCCAGGGGGCGTTTGGCTACACCTTC.

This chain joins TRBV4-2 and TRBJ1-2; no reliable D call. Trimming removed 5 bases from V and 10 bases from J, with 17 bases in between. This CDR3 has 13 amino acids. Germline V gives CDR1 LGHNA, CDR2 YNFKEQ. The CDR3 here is CASSSTDIIDYTF. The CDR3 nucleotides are TGTGCCAGCAGCTCTACTGACATTATTGACTACACCTTC.

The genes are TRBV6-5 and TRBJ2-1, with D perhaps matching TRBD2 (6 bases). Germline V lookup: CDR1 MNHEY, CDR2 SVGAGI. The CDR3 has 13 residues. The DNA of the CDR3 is TGTGTCTCTCCGGGGGAGAGATACAATGAGCAGTTCTTC. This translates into CVSPGERYNEQFF.

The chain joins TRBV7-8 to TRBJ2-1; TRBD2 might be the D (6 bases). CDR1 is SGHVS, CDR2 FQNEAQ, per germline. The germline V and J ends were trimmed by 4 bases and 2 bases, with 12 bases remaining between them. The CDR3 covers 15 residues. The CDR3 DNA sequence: TGTGCCAGCAGCTCGGACTACCGACCCTACAATGAGCAGTTCTTC. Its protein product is CASSSDYRPYNEQFF.

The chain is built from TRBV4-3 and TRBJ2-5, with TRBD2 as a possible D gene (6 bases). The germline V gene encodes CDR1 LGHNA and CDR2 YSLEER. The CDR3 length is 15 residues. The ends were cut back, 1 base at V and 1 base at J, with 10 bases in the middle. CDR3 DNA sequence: TGCGCCAGCAGCCAAGGTAATAGCGGCCAAGAGACCCAGTACTTC. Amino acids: CASSQGNSGQETQYF.

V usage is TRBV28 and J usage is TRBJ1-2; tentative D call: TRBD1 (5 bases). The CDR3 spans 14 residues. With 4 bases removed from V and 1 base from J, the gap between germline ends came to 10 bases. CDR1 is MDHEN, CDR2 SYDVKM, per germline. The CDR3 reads CASSSGGLNYGYTF. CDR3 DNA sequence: TGTGCCAGCAGTTCGGGGGGTCTTAACTATGGCTACACCTTC.

The CDR3: CAVMTGTYGYTF. In DNA form, the CDR3 reads TGTGCCGTCATGACAGGGACTTATGGCTACACCTTC. The chain links TRBV2 to TRBJ1-2, with 7 bases matching TRBD1. The junction had 8 bases not matched to a gene; V was cut back by 11 bases and J by 5 bases. CDR3 length: 12 amino acids. The germline CDR1 and CDR2 sequences are SNHLY and FYNNEI. Supplemented by reference TRBV2 and TRBJ1-2, the full variable domain reads EPEVTQTPSHQVTQMGQEVILRCVPISNHLYFYWYRQILGQKVEFLVSFYNNEISEKSEIFDDQFSVERPDGSNFTLKIRSTKLEDSAMYFCAVMTGTYGYTFGSGTRLTVV.

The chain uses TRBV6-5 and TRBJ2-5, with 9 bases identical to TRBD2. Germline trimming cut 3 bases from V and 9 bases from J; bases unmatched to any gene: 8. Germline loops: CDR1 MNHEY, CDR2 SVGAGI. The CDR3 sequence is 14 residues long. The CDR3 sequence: CASSYGTSLGAQYF. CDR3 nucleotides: TGTGCCAGCAGTTATGGGACTAGCCTTGGGGCCCAGTACTTC.

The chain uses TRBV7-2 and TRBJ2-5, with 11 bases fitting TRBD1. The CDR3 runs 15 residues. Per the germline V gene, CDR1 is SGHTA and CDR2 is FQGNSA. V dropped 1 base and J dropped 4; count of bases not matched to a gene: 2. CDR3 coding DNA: TGTGCCAGCAGCTTAGGGACAGGGGGCGTAGAGACCCAGTACTTC. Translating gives CASSLGTGGVETQYF.

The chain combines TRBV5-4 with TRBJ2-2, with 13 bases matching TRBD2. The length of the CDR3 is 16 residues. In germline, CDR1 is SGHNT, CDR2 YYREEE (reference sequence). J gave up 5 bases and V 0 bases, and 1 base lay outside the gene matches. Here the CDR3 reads CASSLGLAGGTGELFF. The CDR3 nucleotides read TGTGCCAGCAGCTTGGGACTAGCGGGAGGTACCGGGGAGCTGTTTTTT.

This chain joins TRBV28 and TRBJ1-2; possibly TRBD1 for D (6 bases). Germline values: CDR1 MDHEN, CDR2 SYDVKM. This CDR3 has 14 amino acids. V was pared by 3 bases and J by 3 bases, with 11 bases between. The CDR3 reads CASSFLDSHYGYTF. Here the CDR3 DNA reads TGTGCCAGCAGTTTTCTGGACAGCCACTATGGCTACACCTTC.

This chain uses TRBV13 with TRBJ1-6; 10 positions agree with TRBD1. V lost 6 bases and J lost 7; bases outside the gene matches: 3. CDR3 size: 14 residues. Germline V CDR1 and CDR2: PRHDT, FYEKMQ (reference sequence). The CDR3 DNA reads TGTGCCAGCAGTAAGGACAGGGGGAATTCACCCCTCCACTTT. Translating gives CASSKDRGNSPLHF.

The CDR3 region is CASSIGTAREKLFF. The CDR3 DNA is TGCGCCAGCAGCATTGGGACAGCGAGGGAAAAACTGTTTTTT. The chain has TRBV5-1 and TRBJ1-4; 7 nucleotides align to TRBD1. This CDR3 comprises 14 residues. The V gene's germline CDR1 is SGHRS and CDR2 YFSETQ. J lost 8 bases, V lost 4 bases, and 8 bases had no gene match.

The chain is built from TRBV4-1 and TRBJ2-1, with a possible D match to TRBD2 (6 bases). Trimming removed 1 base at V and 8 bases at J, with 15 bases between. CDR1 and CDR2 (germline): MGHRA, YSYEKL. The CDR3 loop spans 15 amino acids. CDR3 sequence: CASSQAGSPRDEQFF. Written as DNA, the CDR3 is TGCGCCAGCAGCCAAGCCGGGAGCCCTCGGGATGAGCAGTTCTTC.

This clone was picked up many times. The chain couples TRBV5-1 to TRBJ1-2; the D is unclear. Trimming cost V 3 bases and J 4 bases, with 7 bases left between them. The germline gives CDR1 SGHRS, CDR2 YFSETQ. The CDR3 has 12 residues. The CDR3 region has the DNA TGCGCCAGCAGCTCTTTCTTCTATGGCTACACCTTC. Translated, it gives CASSSFFYGYTF.

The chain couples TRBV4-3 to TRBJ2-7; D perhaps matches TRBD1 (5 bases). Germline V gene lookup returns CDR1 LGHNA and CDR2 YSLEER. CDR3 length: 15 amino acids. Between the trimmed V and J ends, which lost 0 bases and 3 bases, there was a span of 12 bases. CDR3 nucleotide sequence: TGCGCCAGCAGCCAAGAGCAAGGACAACACTACGAGCAGTACTTC. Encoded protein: CASSQEQGQHYEQYF.

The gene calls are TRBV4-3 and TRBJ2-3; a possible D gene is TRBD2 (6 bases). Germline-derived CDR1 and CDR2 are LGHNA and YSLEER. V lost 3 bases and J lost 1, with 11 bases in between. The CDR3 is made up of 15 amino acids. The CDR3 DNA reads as TGCGCCAGCAGCCAGGGGACTCACCGCACAGATACGCAGTATTTT. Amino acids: CASSQGTHRTDTQYF.

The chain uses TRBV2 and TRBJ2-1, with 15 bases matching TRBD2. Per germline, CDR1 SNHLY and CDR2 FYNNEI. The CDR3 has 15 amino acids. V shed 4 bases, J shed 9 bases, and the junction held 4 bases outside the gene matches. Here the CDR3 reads CASSAQGLAGGEQFF. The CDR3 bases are TGTGCCAGCAGTGCTCAGGGACTAGCGGGAGGTGAGCAGTTCTTC.

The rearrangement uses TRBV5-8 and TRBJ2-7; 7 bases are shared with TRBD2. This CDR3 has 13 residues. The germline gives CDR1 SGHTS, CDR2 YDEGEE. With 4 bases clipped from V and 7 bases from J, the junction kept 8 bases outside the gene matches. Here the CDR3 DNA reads TGTGCCAGCAGCCGACGACGGGAGGCTGAGCAGTACTTC. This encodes CASSRRREAEQYF. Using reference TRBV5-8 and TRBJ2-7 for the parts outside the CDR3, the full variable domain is EAGVTQSPTHLIKTRGQQATLRCSPISGHTSVYWYQQALGLGLQFLLWYDEGEERNRGNFPPRFSGRQFPNYSSELNVNALELEDSALYLCASSRRREAEQYFGPGTRLTVT.